The T cell receptor (beta chain) described here comes from a study of patients and donors after allogeneic stem cell transplantation. CDR1 ENHRY and CDR2 SYGVKD come from the germline V gene. The CDR3 runs to 16 residues. V was clipped by 2 bases and J by 1 base; unmatched bases: 2. This clonotype has only a few counts. A single record per CDR3 protein comes from TCRdb applying MiXCR to the RT-PCR reads. This sample yields hundreds of thousands of distinct CDR3 sequences, of which under 20% are seen a single time; 7.2% belongs to the top ten. The chain is built from TRBV10-3 and TRBJ2-2, with 9 bases lining up with TRBD1. The sequenced sample consisted of blood, either unsorted or a sorted T cell fraction (not recorded which). The receptor was isolated from a human donor who was either an allogeneic HSCT recipient or a stem cell or donor lymphocyte infusion donor (not recorded which). It is not recorded whose cells these are; they may come from a transplant donor. CDR3 sequence: CAISEMGQGNTGELFF. DNA for the CDR3: TGTGCCATCAGTGAGATGGGACAGGGGAACACCGGGGAGCTGTTTTTT.